Sequencing of this T cell receptor (beta chain) was carried out in a study of T cells after yellow fever vaccination. Study-level results: A weaker but faster secondary response was observed, peaking on day 5 versus 15.

This clonotype was found many times. The target antigen is unknown. TCRdb passed the 5' RACE reads through MiXCR, listing each CDR3 protein once. This sample has approximately 240,000 distinct CDR3 sequences; approximately 3.5% occur once, and the top ten carry about a fifth. This CDR3 has 11 residues. Trimming removed 8 bases from V and 7 bases from J, with 11 bases in between. This clonotype was obtained from a man aged 18-30 years who received the YFV17D yellow fever vaccine. The sample here was PBMCs, taken 15 days after the yellow fever booster vaccination. V gene TRBV12-3 or TRBV12-4 combines with J gene TRBJ2-5; D gene ambiguous. The CDR3 coding sequence is TGTGCCAGCGGGCAGCTTGGGACCCAGTACTTC. Translation: CASGQLGTQYF.